In this sample, the clone carrying this T cell receptor beta chain turned up many times. A read error may produce the germline difference seen at one junction end. These data originate in a study of kidney transplant recipient with SARS-CoV-2 infection. This CDR3 comprises 9 residues. Germline CDR1 SGHVS, CDR2 FQNEAQ. TCRdb re-called the reads through MiXCR, storing one row per CDR3 protein. The sample records some 220,000 distinct CDR3 sequences, around 30% being singletons. J is TRBJ1-4 and V is TRBV7-8; unclear D gene. Specimen: a blood sample, collected at baseline and on day 111 from a kidney transplant recipient. The TCR comes from a male patient younger than 45 who had COVID-19 and was a kidney transplant recipient. The graft donor may be the source of some T cells. The CDR3 loop reads CATFMSGVF. In DNA form, the CDR3 reads TGTGCCACCTTTATGAGTGGGGTTTTT.